This TCR beta chain was identified during a study of persistence of HIV-infected CD4 T cells. Study-level information: A couple of participants gave one leukapheresis sample; others gave up to about 180 mL blood repeatedly. General study points: TCR oligoclonality correlated with proviral oligoclonality in the same sorted populations. Compared with CD3/CD28-stimulated cells, CMV- and Gag-responding cells showed lower TCRbeta richness.

This was the immunoSEQ version 4 assay in survey mode. TCRdb keeps only in-frame clones here, not all; method: immunoSEQ multiplex PCR. Among about 64,000 clones, about 77% were seen once, and the ten largest hold 1.5% to 2%. This clone showed up just a few times. What it recognizes is unknown. Overlapping HIV-1 Gag 15-mer peptides at about 1 ug per peptide per mL were used. CD40L-negative CD69-negative CD45RO-high memory CD4+ T cells were sorted as populations depleted of antigen-responding cells. The sequence was obtained from an adult man with HIV who was CMV-seropositive. Here the sequenced sample was CD4+ T cells sorted from PBMCs after approximately 20-hour stimulation, taken from a patient who received antiretroviral therapy.

The CDR3 is CASRGGNQPQHF. The CDR3 DNA follows: TGTGCCAGCAGGGGCGGCAATCAGCCCCAGCATTTT. V and J are TRBV27 and TRBJ1-5; D unresolved. CDR3 length equals 12 residues. Germline assignment: CDR1 MNHEY and CDR2 SMNVEV (reference sequence). V lost 6 bases and J 2 bases, leaving 5 bases between the germline ends.